This T cell receptor (beta chain) was recovered during a study of Ad26.COV2.S vaccination and SARS-CoV-2 variants. V lost 8 bases, J lost 5 bases, and 10 bases lay in between. The CDR3 runs 12 residues. Treatment in this sample: about 20 received Ad26.COV2.S at low or high dose, single or two shots; several received placebo; per-sample allocation not given. Sample collection was performed on day 63 after the first vaccine or placebo injection. The donor was a Boston adult aged 18-55 years. Data came from immunoSEQ multiplex PCR; TCRdb stores just in-frame clones and leaves some out. The data hold 300,000 to 350,000 clones, with roughly 80% observed a single time.

The sample was peripheral blood, taken in a trial of Ad26.COV2.S vaccine versus placebo. The receptor was derived from a person between 18 and 65 years old who received the Ad26.COV2.S COVID-19 vaccine or a placebo. This chain connects TRBV12-3 or TRBV12-4 to TRBJ1-3; D might be TRBD1 (5 bases). The CDR3 nucleotides are TGTGCCAGCGAATACAGGAGAAACACCATATATTTT. This encodes CASEYRRNTIYF.